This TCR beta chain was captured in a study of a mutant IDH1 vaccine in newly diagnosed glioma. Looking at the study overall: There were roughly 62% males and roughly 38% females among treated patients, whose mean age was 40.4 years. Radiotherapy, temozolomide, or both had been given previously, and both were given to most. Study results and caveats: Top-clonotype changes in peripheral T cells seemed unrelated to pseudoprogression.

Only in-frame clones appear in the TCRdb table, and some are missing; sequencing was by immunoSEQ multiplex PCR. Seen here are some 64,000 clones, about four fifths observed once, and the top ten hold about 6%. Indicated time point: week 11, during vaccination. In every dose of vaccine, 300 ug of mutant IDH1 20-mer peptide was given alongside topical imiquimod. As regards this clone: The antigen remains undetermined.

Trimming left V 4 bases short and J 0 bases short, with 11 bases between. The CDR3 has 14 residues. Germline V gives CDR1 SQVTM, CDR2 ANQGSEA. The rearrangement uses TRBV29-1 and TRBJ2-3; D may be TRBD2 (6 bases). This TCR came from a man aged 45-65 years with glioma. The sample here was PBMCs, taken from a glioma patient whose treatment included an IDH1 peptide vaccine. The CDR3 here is CSVAPSASTDTQYF. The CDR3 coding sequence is TGCAGCGTTGCCCCTAGCGCCAGCACAGATACGCAGTATTTT.